Below are 18 T cell receptor beta chains sequenced from a single sample in a study of tumor-infiltrating lymphocytes in primary liver carcinoma. Both RNA and DNA were isolated together from around 20-30 mg of bulk tissue that had not been sorted. Production of TCR beta cDNA used 400 to 600 ng total RNA together with a constant-region primer. ARM-PCR was slightly modified, and three nested multiplex PCR rounds with it gave rise to the TCR beta libraries. A C-beta reverse primer and TRBV1-TRBV30 forward primers served in each of the first two PCR rounds, at about 9 cycles apiece. TCRdb itself ran the multiplex PCR reads through MiXCR, one entry per CDR3 protein. The sample includes approximately 79,000 distinct CDR3 sequences, over 60% of them seen just once. The source material was liver tumor tissue from sampling region 4. The sample's subset: tumor region T4, right-lateral pole. The origin of the receptors is a man aged 35-49 years with primary liver carcinoma and hepatitis B virus infection.

The CDR3: CARTPRQASNQPQHF. CDR3 in DNA: TGTGCCAGAACCCCTCGCCAGGCTAGCAATCAGCCCCAGCATTTT. The rearrangement uses TRBV19 and TRBJ1-5; the D is unclear. The germline V gene encodes CDR1 LNHDA and CDR2 SQIVND (reference sequence). The CDR3 is 15 residues long. The V end lost 9 bases, the J end lost 0 bases, and 15 bases lay between the germline ends. Looking up the rest from reference TRBV19 and TRBJ1-5 gives the full variable domain: DGGITQSPKYLFRKEGQNVTLSCEQNLNHDAMYWYRQDPGQGLRLIYYSQIVNDFQKGDIAEGYSVSREKKESFPLTVTSAQKNPTAFYLCARTPRQASNQPQHFGDGTRLSIL.

Regarding this clonotype: Sequence at one end of the junction differs from germline and may be a read error. The J gene is TRBJ2-5, the V gene TRBV6-6; tentative D call: TRBD1 (5 bases). This CDR3 is 14 amino acids long. Germline CDR1 reads MNHNY; CDR2 reads SVGAGI (reference sequence). This CDR3 reads CASSLVTEIETQYF. CDR3 sequence (DNA): TGCGCCAGCAGTTTGGTGACAGAGATCGAGACCCAGTACTTC.

As to this clonotype: The junction and the germline gene differ at one end; a read error may be behind it. This sequence joins TRBV2 and TRBJ2-1, with 8 bases identical to TRBD2. Germline CDR1 is SNHLY and CDR2 is FYNNEI. This CDR3 region has 16 residues. The CDR3 sequence is CASSKNGGRLYTEQFF. CDR3 DNA sequence: TGTGCCAGCAGCAAGAATGGCGGGAGGCTCTACACTGAGCAGTTCTTC. The full variable domain, in which reference TRBV2 and TRBJ2-1 provide the parts outside the CDR3, is EPEVTQTPSHQVTQMGQEVILRCVPISNHLYFYWYRQILGQKVEFLVSFYNNEISEKSEIFDDQFSVERPDGSNFTLKIRSTKLEDSAMYFCASSKNGGRLYTEQFFGPGTRLTVL.

In regard to this clonotype: Compared with germline, one end of the junction differs, possibly owing to a read error. The chain uses TRBV18 and TRBJ1-5; unclear D gene. From germline, CDR1 is KGHSH and CDR2 LQKENI. The CDR3 length is 14 residues. DNA for the CDR3: TGTGTCAGCTCACCTGCGGACTCATATCAGCCCCAGCATTTT. Translated: CVSSPADSYQPQHF.

A word on this clonotype: Germline is not matched at one junction end, which may reflect a read error. The chain couples TRBV10-3 to TRBJ2-1; 8 positions match TRBD1. This CDR3 has 15 amino acids. Germline CDR1 ENHRY, CDR2 SYGVKD. This CDR3 reads CATSERDRTYNEQFF. As DNA, the CDR3 is TGTGCCACCAGTGAAAGGGACAGGACTTACAACGAGCAGTTCTTC.

This clonotype occurred a few times. At one boundary the junction diverges from the germline segment, which might be a read error. The chain is built from TRBV30 and TRBJ2-2; D is perhaps TRBD2 (5 bases). Germline lookup yields CDR1 GTSNPN and CDR2 SVGIG (reference sequence). The CDR3 runs to 16 residues. DNA of the CDR3: TGTGCCTGGAGTTCGTTTGGATCAGCCGACACCGGGGAGCTGCTTTTT. Residues: CAWSSFGSADTGELLF.

V usage is TRBV24-1 and J usage is TRBJ2-1, with D tentatively TRBD1 (7 bases). This CDR3 is built from 15 residues. Trimming stripped 12 bases from V and 3 bases from J, with 20 bases between. The germline V gene encodes CDR1 KGHDR and CDR2 SFDVKD. Written as DNA, the CDR3 is TGTGCCGCGGCACGCGGGACAGCCCACTACAATGAGCAGTTCTTC. Translating it yields CAAARGTAHYNEQFF.

This chain connects TRBV11-3 to TRBJ2-1; D tentatively fits TRBD1 or TRBD2 (5 bases each). Trimming pared 1 base from V and 6 bases from J, leaving 7 bases between. This CDR3 is 13 amino acids long. Germline values: CDR1 SGHNT, CDR2 YENEEA. DNA for the CDR3: TGTGCCAGCAGCTTAGTTGGGGGCAATGAGCAGTTCTTC. This gives the protein CASSLVGGNEQFF.

This clonotype was counted between two and nine times. Being one base from a much bigger clone, this may be a read error. This rearrangement joins TRBV14 to TRBJ2-7; 11 positions agree with TRBD1. With V trimmed by 8 bases and J by 6 bases, 6 bases remained unmatched. Germline-derived CDR1 and CDR2 are SGHDN and FVKESK. The CDR3 contains 13 residues. The CDR3 loop is CASGPGTGGEQYF. The DNA of the CDR3 is TGTGCCAGCGGCCCCGGGACAGGGGGCGAGCAGTACTTC. The full variable domain, in which reference TRBV14 and TRBJ2-7 provide the parts outside the CDR3, is EAGVTQFPSHSVIEKGQTVTLRCDPISGHDNLYWYRRVMGKEIKFLLHFVKESKQDESGMPNNRFLAERTGGTYSTLKVQPAELEDSGVYFCASGPGTGGEQYFGPGTRLTVT.

The chain is built from TRBV28 and TRBJ1-1, with no clear D. The germline V and J ends were trimmed by 4 bases and 7 bases, with 10 bases remaining between them. CDR1 is MDHEN and CDR2 is SYDVKM in the germline V gene. The CDR3 contains 12 residues. CDR3 region: CASSSTSLEAFF. DNA of the CDR3: TGTGCCAGCAGTTCGACTAGTCTTGAAGCTTTCTTT. The complete variable domain, with remaining parts taken from reference TRBV28 and TRBJ1-1, reads DVKVTQSSRYLVKRTGEKVFLECVQDMDHENMFWYRQDPGLGLRLIYFSYDVKMKEKGDIPEGYSVSREKKERFSLILESASTNQTSMYLCASSSTSLEAFFGQGTRLTVV.

In regard to this clonotype: Given the absence of the conserved phenylalanine or tryptophan at the CDR3 end, a read error is likely. The rearrangement links TRBV11-2 to TRBJ2-7, with 11 bases matching TRBD2. V shed 1 base, J shed 2 bases, and the junction held 10 bases outside the gene matches. CDR3 length equals 18 residues. The germline CDR1 and CDR2 sequences are SGHAT and FQNNGV. The CDR3 DNA follows: TGTGCCAGCAGCTTAGGTAGCGGGAGGGCCCGTATCGCCTACGAGCAGTACCTC. Translation: CASSLGSGRARIAYEQYL.

For this clonotype: An end of the junction does not agree with germline; a read error may underlie this. The chain links TRBV4-1 to TRBJ2-5; D is perhaps TRBD1 or TRBD2 (6 bases each). This CDR3 has 15 residues. The V gene's germline CDR1 is MGHRA and CDR2 YSYEKL. In DNA, the CDR3 is TGCGCCAGCAACCCGTCGGGGGCCCCCCAAGAGACCCAGTGCTTC. This gives the protein CASNPSGAPQETQCF.

This clonotype was counted ten times or more. V is TRBV6-6 and J is TRBJ2-3, with 8 bases matching TRBD1. Trimming at V came to 6 bases and at J to 1 base, leaving 3 bases not matched to a gene. This CDR3 is 14 amino acids long. Per the germline V gene, CDR1 is MNHNY and CDR2 is SVGAGI (reference sequence). CDR3 region: CASRRTGRTDTQYF. DNA of the CDR3: TGTGCCAGCAGGAGGACAGGGCGCACAGATACGCAGTATTTT.

The chain recombines TRBV11-1 with TRBJ2-7; 12 bases fit TRBD2. The CDR3 runs to 18 residues. The germline CDR1 and CDR2 sequences are SGHAT and FQDESV (reference sequence). With 5 bases clipped from V and 1 base from J, the junction kept 12 bases outside the gene matches. The CDR3 sequence is CASSPRLAGVYKSYEQYF. The CDR3 DNA reads as TGTGCCAGCAGCCCACGACTAGCGGGAGTTTATAAGTCCTACGAGCAGTACTTC.

Concerning this clonotype itself: Mismatch with germline at one junction end may stem from a read error. The rearrangement joins TRBV7-3 to TRBJ1-3; D is possibly TRBD1 (5 bases). Germline V gene lookup returns CDR1 SGHTA and CDR2 FQGTGA. The CDR3 spans 13 residues. The CDR3 region has the DNA TGTGCCATCAGCTCGGGACGGACGAACACCATATATTTT. This sequence encodes CAISSGRTNTIYF.

A few counts support this clonotype. A single base separates this from a much larger clone, so it may be a read error. The chain has TRBV10-3 and TRBJ1-1, with 7 bases aligning to TRBD1. Germline V gene lookup returns CDR1 ENHRY and CDR2 SYGVKD. This CDR3 region has 14 residues. This CDR3 is CDISGDRANTEAFF. The CDR3 DNA is TGTGACATCAGTGGTGACAGGGCGAACACTGAAGCTTTCTTT.

On this clonotype itself: The CDR3 carries no conserved terminal phenylalanine or tryptophan, so it likely arises from a read error. Because the CDR3's place on the DNA is in doubt, the DNA is left out and the CDR3 is given as listed by TCRdb. The chain employs TRBV29-1 and TRBJ2-1. Germline V gene data show CDR1 as SQVTM and CDR2 as ANQGSEA. The CDR3 comprises 13 residues, both ends counted. CDR3 in amino acids: CSVEDTTHNEQSY.

As to this clonotype: Compared with germline, one end of the junction differs, possibly owing to a read error. The V and J genes are TRBV24-1 and TRBJ2-7; D gene uncertain. CDR3 length equals 13 residues. Germline CDR1 is KGHDR and CDR2 is SFDVKD. CDR3 sequence: CATSDPPSYEQHF. CDR3 nucleotides: TGTGCCACCAGTGATCCCCCCTCCTATGAGCAGCACTTC.